The clone carrying this T cell receptor (beta chain) was seen repeatedly, ten times or more. Its antigen is currently unknown. The CDR3 is made up of 15 amino acids. CDR1 SGHTA and CDR2 FQGNSA come from the germline V gene. Trimming removed 5 bases from V and 7 bases from J; junction bases left unmatched: 11. This sample is drawn from a study of T cell repertoires in cytomegalovirus infection. Points from the study as a whole: HLA-C-restricted TCR beta clonotypes specific for CMV led the ex vivo response. Summed public TCR beta family frequency identified CMV carriers bearing the relevant HLA.

TCRdb passed the reads through MiXCR, listing each CDR3 protein once. The table records a few hundred thousand distinct CDR3 sequences, 33% of them present only once. The J gene is TRBJ2-1, the V gene TRBV7-2, with TRBD2 matching over 7 bases. This TCR was recovered from a human donor in good health (CMV status not recorded). Some clones in this sample may be carry-over from other donors' samples. The sample in question was cultured PBMCs, obtained from culture after CMV antigen stimulation. CDR3: CASSQQVGGGNEQFF. CDR3 bases: TGTGCCAGCAGCCAACAAGTGGGGGGAGGGAATGAGCAGTTCTTC.